Below, 9 T cell receptor beta chains from the same sample are listed, as sequenced in a study of blood T cell repertoires in COVID-19. This table comes from immunoSEQ multiplex PCR, and its TCRdb copy is limited to in-frame clones, with some not included. This sample has 79,000 or so clones, with around 86% found just once. The specimen sequenced was peripheral blood. These receptors originate from a human donor in a cohort sampled during active COVID-19.

In this sample, this clone turned up a few times. This chain joins TRBV27 and TRBJ2-7; TRBD2 might be the D (5 bases). The CDR3 is 16 amino acids. The germline V gene has CDR1 MNHEY and CDR2 SMNVEV (reference sequence). V lost 3 bases and J lost 2, with 17 bases in between. CDR3 coding DNA: TGTGCCAGCAGTTTGGCTGGGAGCGGTCTTACCTACGAGCAGTACTTC. Protein product: CASSLAGSGLTYEQYF.

This chain links TRBV6-5 with TRBJ1-5; no clear D gene. CDR1 and CDR2 (germline): MNHEY, SVGAGI. V was shortened by 6 bases and J by 7 bases, with 16 bases between the two germline ends. This CDR3 spans 14 amino acids. The CDR3 DNA reads TGTGCCAGCAGCGGGGAGGGATTTTCCCAGCCCCAGCATTTT. The encoded protein is CASSGEGFSQPQHF.

The genes are TRBV10-1 and TRBJ2-3; 8 bases line up with TRBD1. The CDR3 consists of 17 residues. Unmatched junction bases numbered 13, after V lost 8 bases and J lost 0 bases. Per germline, CDR1 WNHNN and CDR2 SYGVQD (reference sequence). The CDR3 DNA sequence: TGCGCCAGCCACGTCCCGGGACAGGATCCTAGCACAGATACGCAGTATTTT. The encoded protein is CASHVPGQDPSTDTQYF.

The rearrangement joins TRBV28 to TRBJ1-5, with a weak D call TRBD1 (6 bases). The V end lost 0 bases, the J end lost 5 bases, and 14 bases lay between the germline ends. CDR3 length equals 16 residues. CDR1 is MDHEN, CDR2 SYDVKM, per germline. The CDR3 region has the DNA TGTGCCAGCAGTTTATGGGGAGGGGGGACGGATCAGCCCCAGCATTTT. Residues: CASSLWGGGTDQPQHF. The whole variable domain, remainder taken from reference TRBV28 and TRBJ1-5, is DVKVTQSSRYLVKRTGEKVFLECVQDMDHENMFWYRQDPGLGLRLIYFSYDVKMKEKGDIPEGYSVSREKKERFSLILESASTNQTSMYLCASSLWGGGTDQPQHFGDGTRLSIL.

The genes are TRBV29-1 and TRBJ2-1; TRBD2 matches 9 bases. This CDR3 has 13 amino acids. Trimming removed 7 bases from V and 9 bases from J; junction bases left unmatched: 10. CDR1 and CDR2 (germline): SQVTM, ANQGSEA. For the CDR3, the DNA is TGCAGCGGGTCGGCGGGAGGGCCGGGTGAGCAGTTCTTC. Protein: CSGSAGGPGEQFF.

The CDR3 sequence: CASSQDGAGAGTGELFF. The CDR3 DNA is TGCGCCAGCAGCCAAGACGGCGCGGGAGCCGGCACCGGGGAGCTGTTTTTT. The J gene is TRBJ2-2, the V gene TRBV4-1; 7 bases are shared with TRBD2. This CDR3 region has 17 residues. CDR1 and CDR2 (germline): MGHRA, YSYEKL. V was pared by 0 bases and J by 4 bases, with 8 bases of the junction left unmatched.

The chain combines TRBV28 with TRBJ1-5; possible D gene TRBD1, 5 bases. Germline CDR1 is MDHEN and CDR2 is SYDVKM. V shed 4 bases and J shed 3 bases, with 13 bases lying between them. This CDR3 is built from 15 residues. The CDR3, as DNA: TGTGCCAGCAGTTCCAATGGACACGCCAATCAGCCCCAGCATTTT. Amino acid sequence: CASSSNGHANQPQHF.

The chain has TRBV28 and TRBJ2-3; 8 positions match TRBD2. This CDR3 region has 16 residues. With 5 bases clipped from V and 0 bases from J, the junction kept 7 bases outside the gene matches. Germline assignment: CDR1 MDHEN and CDR2 SYDVKM. CDR3 DNA sequence: TGTGCCAGCAGTCCTCAGCGGGGGTATAGCACAGATACGCAGTATTTT. Protein sequence: CASSPQRGYSTDTQYF. The variable domain in full, completed from reference TRBV28 and TRBJ2-3, reads DVKVTQSSRYLVKRTGEKVFLECVQDMDHENMFWYRQDPGLGLRLIYFSYDVKMKEKGDIPEGYSVSREKKERFSLILESASTNQTSMYLCASSPQRGYSTDTQYFGPGTRLTVL.

V and J are TRBV6-5 and TRBJ1-1, with D possibly being TRBD1 (5 bases). Trimming stripped 5 bases from V and 1 base from J, with 11 bases between. This CDR3 has 14 amino acids. CDR1 MNHEY and CDR2 SVGAGI come from the germline V gene. CDR3 amino acids: CASSRGSGNTEAFF. The CDR3 DNA reads as TGTGCCAGCAGTCGGGGGTCGGGGAACACTGAAGCTTTCTTT.